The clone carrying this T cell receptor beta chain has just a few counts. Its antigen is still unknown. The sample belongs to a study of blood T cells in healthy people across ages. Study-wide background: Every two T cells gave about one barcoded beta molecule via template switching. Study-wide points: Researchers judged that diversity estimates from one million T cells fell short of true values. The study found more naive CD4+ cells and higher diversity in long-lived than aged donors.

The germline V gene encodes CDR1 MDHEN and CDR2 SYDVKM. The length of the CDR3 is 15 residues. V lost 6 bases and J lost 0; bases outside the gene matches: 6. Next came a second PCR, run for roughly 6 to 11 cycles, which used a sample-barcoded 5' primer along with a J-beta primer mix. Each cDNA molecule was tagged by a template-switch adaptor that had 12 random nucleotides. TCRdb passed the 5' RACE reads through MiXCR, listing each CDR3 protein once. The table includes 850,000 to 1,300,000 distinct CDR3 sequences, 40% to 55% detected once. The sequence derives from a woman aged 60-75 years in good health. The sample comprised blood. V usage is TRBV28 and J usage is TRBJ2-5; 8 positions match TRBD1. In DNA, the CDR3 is TGTGCCAGCAGACCAGGGGGCGGCTACCAAGAGACCCAGTACTTC. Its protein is CASRPGGGYQETQYF.